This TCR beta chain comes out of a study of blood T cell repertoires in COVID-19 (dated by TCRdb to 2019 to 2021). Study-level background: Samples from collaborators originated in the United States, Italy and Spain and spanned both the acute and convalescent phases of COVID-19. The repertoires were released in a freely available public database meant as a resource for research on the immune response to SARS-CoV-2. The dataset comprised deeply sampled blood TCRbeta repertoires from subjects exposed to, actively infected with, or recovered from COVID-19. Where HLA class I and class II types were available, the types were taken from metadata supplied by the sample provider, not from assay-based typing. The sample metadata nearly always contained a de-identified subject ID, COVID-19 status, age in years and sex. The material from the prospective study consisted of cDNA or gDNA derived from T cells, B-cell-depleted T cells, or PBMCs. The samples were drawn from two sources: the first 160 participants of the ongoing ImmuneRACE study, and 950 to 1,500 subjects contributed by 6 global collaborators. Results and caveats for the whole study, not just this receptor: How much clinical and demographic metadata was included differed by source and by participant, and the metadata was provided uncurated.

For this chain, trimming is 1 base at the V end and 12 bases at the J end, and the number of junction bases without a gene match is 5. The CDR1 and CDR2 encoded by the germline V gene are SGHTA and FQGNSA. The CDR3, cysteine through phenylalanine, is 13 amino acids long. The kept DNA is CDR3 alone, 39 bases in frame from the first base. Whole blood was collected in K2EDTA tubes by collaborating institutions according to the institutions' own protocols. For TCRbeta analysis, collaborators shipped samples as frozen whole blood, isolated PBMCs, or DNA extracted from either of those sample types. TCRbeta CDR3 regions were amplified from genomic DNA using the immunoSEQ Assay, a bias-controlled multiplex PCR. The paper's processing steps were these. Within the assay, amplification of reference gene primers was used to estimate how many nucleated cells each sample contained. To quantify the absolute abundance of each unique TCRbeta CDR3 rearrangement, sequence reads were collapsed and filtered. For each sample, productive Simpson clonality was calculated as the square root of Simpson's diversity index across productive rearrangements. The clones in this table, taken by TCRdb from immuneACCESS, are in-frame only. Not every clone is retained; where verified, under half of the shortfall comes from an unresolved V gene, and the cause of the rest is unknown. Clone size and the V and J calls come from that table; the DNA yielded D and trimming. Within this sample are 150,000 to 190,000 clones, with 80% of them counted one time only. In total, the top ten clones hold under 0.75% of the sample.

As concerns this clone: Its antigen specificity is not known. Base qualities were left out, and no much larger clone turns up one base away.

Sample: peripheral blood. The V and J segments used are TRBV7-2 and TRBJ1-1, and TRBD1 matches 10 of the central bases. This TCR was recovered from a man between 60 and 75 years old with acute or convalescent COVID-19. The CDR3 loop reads CASSLGGDRGTFF. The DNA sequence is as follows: TGTGCCAGCAGCTTAGGGGGGGACAGGGGAACTTTCTTT.